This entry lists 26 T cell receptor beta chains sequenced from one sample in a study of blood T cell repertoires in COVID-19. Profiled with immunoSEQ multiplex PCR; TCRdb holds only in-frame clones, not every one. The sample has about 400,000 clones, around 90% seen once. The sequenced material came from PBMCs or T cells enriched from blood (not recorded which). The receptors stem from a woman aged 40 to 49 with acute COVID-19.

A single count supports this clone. CDR3 nucleotide sequence: TGCAGGGGGGGGAACTCCTACGAGCAGTACTTC. This codes for CRGGNSYEQYF. The chain recombines TRBV20-1 with TRBJ2-7; 7 positions match TRBD2. The CDR3 extends over 11 amino acids. Germline loops: CDR1 DFQATT, CDR2 SNEGSKA (reference sequence).

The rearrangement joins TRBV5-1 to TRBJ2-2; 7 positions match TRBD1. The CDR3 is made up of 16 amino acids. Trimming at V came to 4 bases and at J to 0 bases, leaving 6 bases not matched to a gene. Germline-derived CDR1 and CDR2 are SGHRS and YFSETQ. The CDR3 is CASSVQGFANTGELFF. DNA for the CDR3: TGCGCCAGCAGCGTACAGGGGTTCGCGAACACCGGGGAGCTGTTTTTT.

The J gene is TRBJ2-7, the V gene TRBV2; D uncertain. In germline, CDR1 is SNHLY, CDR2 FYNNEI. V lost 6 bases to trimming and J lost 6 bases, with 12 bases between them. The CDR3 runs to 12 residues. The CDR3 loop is CASSPPGLEQYF. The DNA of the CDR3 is TGTGCCAGCAGCCCCCCTGGGCTCGAGCAGTACTTC.

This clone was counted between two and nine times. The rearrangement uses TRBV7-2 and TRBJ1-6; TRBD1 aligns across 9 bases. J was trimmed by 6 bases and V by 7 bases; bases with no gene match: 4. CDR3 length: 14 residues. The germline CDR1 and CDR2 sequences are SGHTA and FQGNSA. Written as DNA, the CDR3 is TGTGCCAGCAACACACAGGGGGCTAATTCACCCCTCCACTTT. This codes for CASNTQGANSPLHF. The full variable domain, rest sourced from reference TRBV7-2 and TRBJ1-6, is GAGVSQSPSNKVTEKGKDVELRCDPISGHTALYWYRQSLGQGLEFLIYFQGNSAPDKSGLPSDRFSAERTGGSVSTLTIQRTQQEDSAVYLCASNTQGANSPLHFGNGTRLTVT.

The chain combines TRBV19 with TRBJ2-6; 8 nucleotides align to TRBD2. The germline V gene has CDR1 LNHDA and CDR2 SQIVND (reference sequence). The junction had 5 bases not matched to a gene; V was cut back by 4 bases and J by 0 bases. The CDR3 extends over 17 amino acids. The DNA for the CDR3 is TGTGCCAGTAGTAGTCCAGCGGGGGACTCTGGGGCCAACGTCCTGACTTTC. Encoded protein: CASSSPAGDSGANVLTF.

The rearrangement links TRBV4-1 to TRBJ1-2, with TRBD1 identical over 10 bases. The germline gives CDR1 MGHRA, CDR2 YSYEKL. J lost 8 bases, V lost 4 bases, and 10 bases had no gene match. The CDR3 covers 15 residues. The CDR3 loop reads CASSRVDRGLMGYTF. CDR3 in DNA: TGCGCCAGCAGCCGGGTTGACAGGGGGCTAATGGGCTACACCTTC.

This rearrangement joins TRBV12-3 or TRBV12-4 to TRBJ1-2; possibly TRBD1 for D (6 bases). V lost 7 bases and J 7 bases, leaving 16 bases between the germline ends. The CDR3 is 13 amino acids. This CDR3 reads CASTNNRDLGYTF. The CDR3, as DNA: TGTGCCAGCACTAATAACAGGGATCTTGGCTACACCTTC.

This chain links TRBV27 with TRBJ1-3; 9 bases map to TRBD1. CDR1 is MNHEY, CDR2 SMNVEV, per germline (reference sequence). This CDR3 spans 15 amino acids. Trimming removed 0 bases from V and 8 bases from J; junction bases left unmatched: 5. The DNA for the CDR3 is TGTGCCAGCAGTTTATCCGGGACAGGGTTCGACACCATATATTTT. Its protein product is CASSLSGTGFDTIYF.

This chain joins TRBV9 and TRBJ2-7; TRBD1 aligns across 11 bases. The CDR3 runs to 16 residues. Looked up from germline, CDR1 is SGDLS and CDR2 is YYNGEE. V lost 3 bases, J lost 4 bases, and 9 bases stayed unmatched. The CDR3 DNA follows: TGTGCCAGCAGCGCATCCCCGGGACAGGGGGTGTACGAGCAGTACTTC. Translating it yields CASSASPGQGVYEQYF.

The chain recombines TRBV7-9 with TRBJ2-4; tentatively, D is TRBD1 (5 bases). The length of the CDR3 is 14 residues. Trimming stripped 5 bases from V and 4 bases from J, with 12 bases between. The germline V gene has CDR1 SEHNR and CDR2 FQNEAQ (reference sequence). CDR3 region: CASSQPRGKNIQYF. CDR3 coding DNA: TGTGCCAGCAGCCAACCAAGGGGTAAAAACATTCAGTACTTC.

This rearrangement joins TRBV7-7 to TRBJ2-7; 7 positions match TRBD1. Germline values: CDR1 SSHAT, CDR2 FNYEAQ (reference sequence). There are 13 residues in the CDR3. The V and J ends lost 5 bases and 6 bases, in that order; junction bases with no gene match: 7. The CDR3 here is CASSPRSGGEQYF. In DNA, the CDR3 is TGTGCCAGCAGCCCCCGGTCAGGGGGCGAGCAGTACTTC.

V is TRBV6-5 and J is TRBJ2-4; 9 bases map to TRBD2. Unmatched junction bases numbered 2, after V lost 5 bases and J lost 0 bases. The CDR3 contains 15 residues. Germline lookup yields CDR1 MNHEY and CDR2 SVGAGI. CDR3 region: CASSRLAVAKNIQYF. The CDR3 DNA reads TGTGCCAGCAGTCGACTAGCGGTAGCCAAAAACATTCAGTACTTC.

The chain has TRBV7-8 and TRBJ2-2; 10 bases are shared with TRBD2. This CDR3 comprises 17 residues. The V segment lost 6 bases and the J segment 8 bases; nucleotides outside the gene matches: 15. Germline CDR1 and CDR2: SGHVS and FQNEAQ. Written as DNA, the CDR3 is TGTGCCAGCAGGGACTTTCTAGCGGGGGCCTCTATGGGGGAGCTGTTTTTT. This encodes CASRDFLAGASMGELFF.

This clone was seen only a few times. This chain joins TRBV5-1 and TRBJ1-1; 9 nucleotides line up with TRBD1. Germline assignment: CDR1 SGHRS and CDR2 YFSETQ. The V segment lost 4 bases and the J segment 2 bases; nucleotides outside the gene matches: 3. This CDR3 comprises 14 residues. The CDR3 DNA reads TGCGCCAGCAGCAAGACAGGGGGAAACACTGAAGCTTTCTTT. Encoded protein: CASSKTGGNTEAFF.

CDR3 amino acids: CASNMGGASEKLFF. CDR3 nucleotides: TGTGCCAGCAACATGGGGGGGGCTTCTGAAAAACTGTTTTTT. The rearrangement links TRBV25-1 to TRBJ1-4; the D gene is possibly TRBD1 (6 bases). This CDR3 is built from 14 residues. V was pared by 7 bases and J by 7 bases, with 16 bases between. Germline V gene sequence: CDR1 MGHDK, CDR2 SYGVNS.

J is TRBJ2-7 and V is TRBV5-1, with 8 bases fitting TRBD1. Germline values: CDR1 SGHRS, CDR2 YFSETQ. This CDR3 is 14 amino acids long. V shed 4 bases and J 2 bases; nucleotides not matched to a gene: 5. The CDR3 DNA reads TGCGCCAGCAGCGGGGGGACAGGCACCTACGAGCAGTACTTC. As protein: CASSGGTGTYEQYF.

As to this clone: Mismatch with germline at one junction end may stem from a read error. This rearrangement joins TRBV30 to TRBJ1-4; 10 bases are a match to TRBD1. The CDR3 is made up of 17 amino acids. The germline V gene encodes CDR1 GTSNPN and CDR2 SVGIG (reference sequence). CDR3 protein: CAWSVPSDRGPKEKLFF. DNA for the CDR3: TGTGCCTGGAGTGTCCCCTCCGACAGGGGGCCTAAGGAAAAACTGTTTTTT.

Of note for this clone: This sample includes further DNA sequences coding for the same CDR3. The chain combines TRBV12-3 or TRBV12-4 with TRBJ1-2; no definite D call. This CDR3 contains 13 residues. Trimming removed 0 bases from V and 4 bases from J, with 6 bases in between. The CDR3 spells CASSLAGAYGYTF. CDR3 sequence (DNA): TGTGCCAGCAGTTTAGCCGGTGCCTATGGCTACACCTTC.

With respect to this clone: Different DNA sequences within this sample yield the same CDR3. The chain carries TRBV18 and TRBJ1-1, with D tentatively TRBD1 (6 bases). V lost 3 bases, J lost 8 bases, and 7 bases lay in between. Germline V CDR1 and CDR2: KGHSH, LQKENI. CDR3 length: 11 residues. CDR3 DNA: TGTGCCAGCTCACCGCAGGGGGAAGCTTTCTTT. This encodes CASSPQGEAFF.

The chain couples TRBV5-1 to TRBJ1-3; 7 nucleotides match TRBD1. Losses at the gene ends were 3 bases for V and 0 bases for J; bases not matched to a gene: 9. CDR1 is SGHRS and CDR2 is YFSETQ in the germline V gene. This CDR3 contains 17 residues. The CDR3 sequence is CASSSEGQVFSGNTIYF. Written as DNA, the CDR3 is TGCGCCAGCAGCTCGGAAGGACAGGTTTTCTCTGGAAACACCATATATTTT.

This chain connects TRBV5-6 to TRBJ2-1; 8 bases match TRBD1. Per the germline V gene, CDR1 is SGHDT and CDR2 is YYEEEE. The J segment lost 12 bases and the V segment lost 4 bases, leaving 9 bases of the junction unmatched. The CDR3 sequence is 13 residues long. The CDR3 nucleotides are TGTGCCAGCAGCACCAAACCCGACAGGGGGCAGTTCTTC. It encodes CASSTKPDRGQFF.

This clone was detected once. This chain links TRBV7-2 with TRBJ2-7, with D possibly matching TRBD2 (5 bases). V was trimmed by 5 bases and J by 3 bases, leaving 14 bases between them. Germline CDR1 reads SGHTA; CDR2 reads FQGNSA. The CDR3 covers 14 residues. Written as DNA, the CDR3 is TGTGCCAGCAGCACTCACGCCAGCGGCTACGAGCAGTACTTC. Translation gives CASSTHASGYEQYF.

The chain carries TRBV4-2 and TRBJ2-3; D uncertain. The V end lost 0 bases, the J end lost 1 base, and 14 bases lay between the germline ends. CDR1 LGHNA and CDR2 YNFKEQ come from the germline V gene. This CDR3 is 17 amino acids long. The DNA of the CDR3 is TGTGCCAGCAGCCAAGATCACCCGGTCGTGGGCACAGATACGCAGTATTTT. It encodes CASSQDHPVVGTDTQYF.

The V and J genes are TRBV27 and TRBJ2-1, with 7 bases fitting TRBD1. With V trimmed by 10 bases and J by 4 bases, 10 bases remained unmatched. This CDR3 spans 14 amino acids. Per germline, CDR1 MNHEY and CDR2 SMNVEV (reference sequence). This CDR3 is CATMVGRGYNEQFF. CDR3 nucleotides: TGTGCCACCATGGTGGGCAGGGGGTACAATGAGCAGTTCTTC.

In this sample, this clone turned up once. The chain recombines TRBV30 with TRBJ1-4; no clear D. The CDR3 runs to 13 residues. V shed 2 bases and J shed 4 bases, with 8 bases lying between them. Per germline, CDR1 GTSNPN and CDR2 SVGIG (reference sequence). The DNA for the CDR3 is TGTGCCTGGAGTAAGGCGGATAATGAAAAACTGTTTTTT. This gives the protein CAWSKADNEKLFF.

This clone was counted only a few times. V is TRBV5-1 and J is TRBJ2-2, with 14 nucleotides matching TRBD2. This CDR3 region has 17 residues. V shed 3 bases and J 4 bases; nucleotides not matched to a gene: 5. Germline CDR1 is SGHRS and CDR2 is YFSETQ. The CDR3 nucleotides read TGCGCCAGCAGCTCGGGACTAGCGGGGGACCCCACCGGGGAGCTGTTTTTT. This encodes CASSSGLAGDPTGELFF.